This note documents a single TCR beta chain sequence. Its antigen is unknown. TCRdb itself ran the RT-PCR reads through MiXCR, one entry per CDR3 protein. This sample has over 750,000 distinct CDR3 sequences; approximately 22% occur once, and the top ten carry roughly 10%. The CDR3 length is 14 residues. V lost 5 bases and J lost 8, with 15 bases in between. Per germline, CDR1 SGHTA and CDR2 FQGNSA. The sample originates from a study of response to subunit inactivated influenza vaccine. Study-wide findings and caveats: There was a suggestion from the authors that each seasonal influenza vaccination recruits few new T cells.

V usage is TRBV7-2 and J usage is TRBJ1-4; the D is unclear. This receptor was taken from a man between 45 and 60 years old who received an inactivated influenza vaccine. Sequencing used PBMCs from blood, obtained roughly 5 days after vaccination. CDR3 in amino acids: CASSLMGGREKLFF. DNA of the CDR3: TGTGCCAGCAGCCTCATGGGAGGGAGAGAAAAACTGTTTTTT.